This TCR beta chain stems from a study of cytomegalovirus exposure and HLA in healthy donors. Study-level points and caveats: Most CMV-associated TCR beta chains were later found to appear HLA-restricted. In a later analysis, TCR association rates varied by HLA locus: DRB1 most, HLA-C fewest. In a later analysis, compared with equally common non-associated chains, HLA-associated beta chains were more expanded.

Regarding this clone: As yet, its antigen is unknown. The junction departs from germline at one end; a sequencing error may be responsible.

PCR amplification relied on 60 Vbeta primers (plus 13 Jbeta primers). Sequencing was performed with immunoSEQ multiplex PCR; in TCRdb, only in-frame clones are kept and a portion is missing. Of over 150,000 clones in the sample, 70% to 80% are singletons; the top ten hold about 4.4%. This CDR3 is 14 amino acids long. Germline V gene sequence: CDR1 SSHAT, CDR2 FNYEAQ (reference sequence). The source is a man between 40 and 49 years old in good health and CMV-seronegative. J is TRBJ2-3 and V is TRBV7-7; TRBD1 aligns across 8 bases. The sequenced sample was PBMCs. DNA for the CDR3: TGTGCTAGCAGCCAGACAGGGGCAGCAGATACGCAGTATTTT. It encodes CASSQTGAADTQYF.